Following are 5 T cell receptor beta chains from one sample sequenced in a study of cytomegalovirus exposure and HLA in healthy donors. PCR involved 60 Vbeta and 13 Jbeta primers. Sequenced by immunoSEQ multiplex PCR; TCRdb stores in-frame clones only, minus some. Seen in this sample are about 140,000 clones; the ten most common clones hold 0.8% to 1%. Sequenced material: PBMCs. The receptor source for this set is a male donor in good health and CMV-seronegative.

Written as DNA, the CDR3 is TGTGCCATCAGTGCAGGACAGAACACCGGGGAGCTGTTTTTT. Its protein is CAISAGQNTGELFF. This rearrangement joins TRBV10-3 to TRBJ2-2, with D possibly TRBD1 on 5 matching bases. This CDR3 is built from 14 residues. In germline, CDR1 is ENHRY, CDR2 SYGVKD. The V end was cut by 4 bases, the J end by 1 base, with 7 bases between.

The rearrangement links TRBV5-5 to TRBJ1-2; the D gene is possibly TRBD1 (5 bases). The CDR3 totals 18 residues. Germline V CDR1 and CDR2: SGHKS, YYEKEE (reference sequence). V was shortened by 0 bases and J by 4 bases, with 22 bases between the two germline ends. The CDR3 reads CASSLEGTGGGTGYGYTF. The DNA for the CDR3 is TGTGCCAGCAGCTTGGAAGGAACAGGCGGGGGTACCGGCTATGGCTACACCTTC. Variable domain in full (rest from reference TRBV5-5 and TRBJ1-2): DAGVTQSPTHLIKTRGQQVTLRCSPISGHKSVSWYQQVLGQGPQFIFQYYEKEERGRGNFPDRFSARQFPNYSSELNVNALLLGDSALYLCASSLEGTGGGTGYGYTFGSGTRLTVV.

V and J are TRBV7-9 and TRBJ1-6; weak D call: TRBD1 (5 bases). Trimming left V 0 bases short and J 9 bases short, with 15 bases between. Germline V gene lookup returns CDR1 SEHNR and CDR2 FQNEAQ (reference sequence). The CDR3 is 16 amino acids. In DNA form, the CDR3 reads TGTGCCAGCAGCTTAGCGGAGGGGAGCTATGGTTCACCCCTCCACTTT. Protein product: CASSLAEGSYGSPLHF.

V usage is TRBV10-3 and J usage is TRBJ1-1; TRBD1 matches at 7 bases. The CDR3 contains 15 residues. Germline V gene data show CDR1 as ENHRY and CDR2 as SYGVKD. Losses at the gene ends were 8 bases for V and 3 bases for J; bases not matched to a gene: 12. CDR3 region: CAIPDRDKAYTEAFF. CDR3 DNA: TGTGCCATCCCCGACAGGGATAAGGCTTACACTGAAGCTTTCTTT.

V and J are TRBV29-1 and TRBJ2-2; 12 bases are a match to TRBD2. The CDR3 consists of 18 residues. CDR1 and CDR2 (germline): SQVTM, ANQGSEA. Germline trimming cut 0 bases from V and 0 bases from J; bases unmatched to any gene: 5. CDR3 in DNA: TGCAGCGTTGAAGACAGACTAGCGGGGGCCACGAACACCGGGGAGCTGTTTTTT. Translation gives CSVEDRLAGATNTGELFF.